This T cell receptor (beta chain) comes out of a study of patients and donors after allogeneic stem cell transplantation. Germline V CDR1 and CDR2: SGHRS, YFSETQ. Trimming at V came to 4 bases and at J to 5 bases, leaving 5 bases not matched to a gene. This CDR3 has 14 residues. TCRdb redid the calling of the RT-PCR reads with MiXCR, one entry per CDR3 protein. The sample lists about a million distinct CDR3 sequences, approximately 18% occurring once. This clonotype was sampled from a human donor who was either an allogeneic HSCT recipient or a stem cell or donor lymphocyte infusion donor (not recorded which). It is not recorded whose cells these are; they may come from a transplant donor. The J gene is TRBJ1-2, the V gene TRBV5-1, with TRBD1 matching 10 bases. The sample was blood, either unsorted or a sorted T cell fraction (not recorded which). The DNA for the CDR3 is TGCGCCAGCAGCCAGGACAGGGGGAGGTATGGCTACACCTTC. This sequence encodes CASSQDRGRYGYTF.